This T cell receptor beta chain was documented in a study of shared clonotypes between healthy human individuals. Study conclusions and caveats: Sharing of clonotypes among donors was expected to vary with sequencing depth.

Naive CD8 cells comprised CD45RO-negative, CCR7-positively selected cells, excluding terminally differentiated effector memory CD45RA+ cells. Adults of Caucasian background living in Nashville, Tennessee made up all donors. The germline gives CDR1 ENHRY, CDR2 SYGVKD. The CDR3 is 14 amino acids. V was clipped by 5 bases and J by 9 bases; unmatched bases: 6. As to this clone: Antigen specificity is unknown.

Deep-level settings were used for running the assay. Assay: immunoSEQ multiplex PCR; the TCRdb copy retains only in-frame clones and omits some. The sample yields approximately 840,000 clones, 96% seen once. The V call is TRBV10-3, the J call TRBJ2-1, with TRBD2 matching over 11 bases. Sequencing was done on a sample of naive CD8+ T cells sorted from blood. This clonotype originated in a young man in good health. The CDR3 protein is CAISTSGRLVEQFF. The CDR3 DNA reads TGTGCCATCAGTACTAGCGGGAGACTCGTTGAGCAGTTCTTC.